A selection of T cell receptor beta chains follows, all from one sample in a study of regulatory T cells in long-lasting Graves disease. MiXCR, applied by TCRdb to the multiplex PCR reads, yields one record per CDR3 protein. The sample has fewer than 550,000 distinct CDR3 sequences; about 16% are singletons. The data also belong to a second study, concerning T cells in Graves' hyperthyroidism and ophthalmopathy.

The sample consisted of peripheral blood mononuclear cells (PBMCs), taken at new diagnosis, from a patient treated with antithyroid drugs. These receptors all stem from a woman aged 35-65 years with Graves disease. CDR3s include the opening cysteine and the closing phenylalanine or tryptophan. A D gene is named only where the DNA matches it firmly. A row's size may be missing; if present it is once, few, many or a size class.

d_gene	abundance	j_gene	v_gene	CDR3nt	CDR3aa
-	many	TRBJ2-5	TRBV20-1	TGCAGTGCTAGAGATCGAGAGACCCAGTACTTC	CSARDRETQYF
-	-	TRBJ2-3	TRBV19	TGTGCCACCGCGGTGGGGGTGGCGGCGCAGTATTTT	CATAVGVAAQYF
-	-	TRBJ1-1	TRBV6-4	TGTGCCAGCAGTGCCTCTTCGAACACTGAAGCTTTCTTT	CASSASSNTEAFF
-	-	TRBJ1-5	TRBV19	TGTGCCAGTAGTATTTGGGTAGATAGCAATCAGCCCCAGCATTTT	CASSIWVDSNQPQHF
TRBD2	many	TRBJ2-3	TRBV2	TGTGCCAGCAGTTCGGGACTAGCGGGGGGAGAGGATACGCAGTATTTT	CASSSGLAGGEDTQYF
-	-	TRBJ1-2	TRBV7-6	TGTGCCAGCAGCTTAGGGACACCTCTAGACTATGGCTACACCTTC	CASSLGTPLDYGYTF
TRBD1	many	TRBJ2-3	TRBV18	TGTGCCAGTTCCGGGACAGGGGGCATCGCAGATACGCAGTATTTT	CASSGTGGIADTQYF
-	many	TRBJ1-2	TRBV27	TGTGCCAGCAGTAACGAGGGGAGCAGCTACTATGGCTACACCTTC	CASSNEGSSYYGYTF
-	few	TRBJ1-1	TRBV19	TGTGCCAGTAGTATCAGGGGCTTGAACACTGAAGCTTTCTTT	CASSIRGLNTEAFF
TRBD1	many	TRBJ2-3	TRBV12-5	TGTGCTAGTGGTTTGGTACGGACAGGGGCTCTTGATACGCAGTATTTT	CASGLVRTGALDTQYF